Listed here is a single TCR beta chain. V lost 0 bases to trimming and J lost 4 bases, with 14 bases between them. Germline values: CDR1 MGHRA, CDR2 YSYEKL. This CDR3 contains 16 residues. Per the authors' pipeline: From reference gene primer amplification, estimates of nucleated cell counts were derived. Clones were sequenced by immunoSEQ multiplex PCR, and TCRdb holds only the in-frame ones, with some missing. The DNA gave D and trimming, while V, J and clone size come from that table. This table has 150,000 to 200,000 clones, about 80% appearing once. This sample is part of a study of blood T cell repertoires in COVID-19. Turning to the study itself: Samples taken during acute and convalescent COVID-19 were collected in the United States, Italy and Spain. In each case, the material was cDNA or gDNA derived from T cells, B-cell-depleted T cells, or PBMCs.

This TCR was sampled from a man aged 55 to 70 with acute or convalescent COVID-19. The material sequenced was peripheral blood. This rearrangement joins TRBV4-1 to TRBJ2-3, with D possibly matching TRBD2 (6 bases). This CDR3 reads CASSQDQGTPSDTQYF. As DNA, the CDR3 is TGCGCCAGCAGCCAAGATCAAGGGACTCCGTCAGATACGCAGTATTTT.